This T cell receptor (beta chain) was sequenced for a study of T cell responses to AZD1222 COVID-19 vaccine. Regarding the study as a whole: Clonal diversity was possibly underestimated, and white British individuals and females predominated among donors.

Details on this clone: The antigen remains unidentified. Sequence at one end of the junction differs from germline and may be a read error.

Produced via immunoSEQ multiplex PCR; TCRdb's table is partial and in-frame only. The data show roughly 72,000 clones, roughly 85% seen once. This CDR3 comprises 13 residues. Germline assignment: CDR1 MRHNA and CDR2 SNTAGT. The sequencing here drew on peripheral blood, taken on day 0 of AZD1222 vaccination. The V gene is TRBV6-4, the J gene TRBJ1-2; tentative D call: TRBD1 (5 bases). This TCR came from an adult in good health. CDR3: CARQTRGAYSYTF. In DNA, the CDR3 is TGTGCCCGCCAAACTAGGGGCGCCTATAGCTACACCTTC.